A single sample gave rise to the 9 T cell receptor beta chains below, sequenced in a study of spatial heterogeneity in lung cancer. TCRdb re-analysed the 5' RACE reads in MiXCR, keeping a single row per CDR3 protein. The profile shows fewer than 25,000 distinct CDR3 sequences, approximately 3% of them singletons. Indicated time point: sample taken at primary tumor resection. Sample: PBMCs, taken at surgery. All receptors derive from a female donor with early-stage non-small cell lung cancer.

This clonotype was seen ten or more times. The chain links TRBV5-1 to TRBJ2-2; D unclear. Germline V gene sequence: CDR1 SGHRS, CDR2 YFSETQ. The V end lost 3 bases, the J end lost 2 bases, and 14 bases lay between the germline ends. The CDR3 sequence is 16 residues long. Here the CDR3 DNA reads TGCGCCAGCAGCTCCCCCCTTGGACCAAACACCGGGGAGCTGTTTTTT. Translation gives CASSSPLGPNTGELFF.

This clonotype has just a few counts. The chain joins TRBV19 to TRBJ2-1; 10 bases are shared with TRBD2. Germline lookup yields CDR1 LNHDA and CDR2 SQIVND (reference sequence). V lost 3 bases, J lost 1 base, and 3 bases stayed unmatched. The CDR3 consists of 16 residues. Here the CDR3 DNA reads TGTGCCAGTAGTATTCAGCGGGAGGGGTCCTACAATGAGCAGTTCTTC. Its translation is CASSIQREGSYNEQFF.

This clonotype was recorded at least ten times. V and J are TRBV12-3 or TRBV12-4 and TRBJ2-7, with a weak D call TRBD2 (6 bases). Trimming took 3 bases from V and 5 from J, leaving 8 bases between them. This CDR3 contains 12 residues. CDR3 in DNA: TGTGCCAGCAGTTTGGGGGGTGACGAGCAGTACTTC. The encoded protein is CASSLGGDEQYF.

This clonotype came up many times. The rearrangement uses TRBV29-1 and TRBJ1-1; weak D call: TRBD1 (5 bases). This CDR3 contains 14 residues. Deletions cut 5 bases from V and 3 bases from J, with 16 bases between. Germline V gives CDR1 SQVTM, CDR2 ANQGSEA. CDR3 residues: CSVLGDFTYTEAFF. As DNA, the CDR3 is TGCAGCGTTTTGGGGGATTTCACGTACACTGAAGCTTTCTTT. The entire variable domain, with the rest obtained from reference TRBV29-1 and TRBJ1-1, is as follows: SAVISQKPSRDICQRGTSLTIQCQVDSQVTMMFWYRQQPGQSLTLIATANQGSEATYESGFVIDKFPISRPNLTFSTLTVSNMSPEDSSIYLCSVLGDFTYTEAFFGQGTRLTVV.

This clonotype was counted many times. The genes are TRBV7-9 and TRBJ1-2, with no clear D. Looked up from germline, CDR1 is SEHNR and CDR2 is FQNEAQ (reference sequence). V was cut by 4 bases and J by 2 bases, with 14 bases left in between. The CDR3 runs 15 residues. For the CDR3, the DNA is TGTGCCAGCAGCTGGTCAAGCCCAGACAACTATGGCTACACCTTC. Its translation: CASSWSSPDNYGYTF.

This clonotype is classed as large. The rearrangement links TRBV4-1 to TRBJ2-4; 8 bases align to TRBD1. Trimming cost V 2 bases and J 4 bases; bases outside gene matches: 10. The CDR3 length is 17 residues. The V gene's germline CDR1 is MGHRA and CDR2 YSYEKL. CDR3 residues: CASSQQTGQGKKNIQYF. CDR3 DNA: TGCGCCAGCAGCCAACAAACAGGACAGGGTAAAAAAAACATTCAGTACTTC.

Ten or more counts support this clonotype. An end of the junction differs from the germline gene, which may be a read error. The chain joins TRBV6-1 to TRBJ2-7; D is undetermined. This CDR3 region has 11 residues. Germline V gene lookup returns CDR1 MNHNS and CDR2 SASEGT. The CDR3 reads CASSDLNRWDF. Written as DNA, the CDR3 is TGTGCCAGCAGTGATTTGAACCGGTGGGACTTC.

This clonotype was counted only a few times. The rearrangement links TRBV7-9 to TRBJ2-5; 8 bases match TRBD2. J lost 0 bases, V lost 5 bases, and 5 bases had no gene match. The germline V gene encodes CDR1 SEHNR and CDR2 FQNEAQ (reference sequence). CDR3 length: 15 residues. CDR3 coding DNA: TGTGCCAGCAGCATATCTAGCGGGCACCAAGAGACCCAGTACTTC. Its translation is CASSISSGHQETQYF.

The CDR3 nucleotides are TGTGCCAGCAGTTTAGTCGGTGGGCGGATGAACACTGAAGCTTTCTTT. Translating gives CASSLVGGRMNTEAFF. V gene TRBV27 combines with J gene TRBJ1-1, with D uncertain. The germline CDR1 and CDR2 sequences are MNHEY and SMNVEV (reference sequence). This CDR3 is 16 amino acids long. With 2 bases removed from V and 0 bases from J, the gap between germline ends came to 13 bases.